The clone carrying this T cell receptor beta chain was detected many times. What it binds is unknown. TCRdb re-called the PCR reads with MiXCR, one entry per CDR3 protein. This repertoire shows approximately 670,000 distinct CDR3 sequences, nearly 20% found once; its top ten account for roughly 0.9%. Germline values: CDR1 SGHTA, CDR2 FQGNSA. The germline V and J ends were trimmed by 5 bases and 4 bases, with 18 bases remaining between them. The CDR3 spans 15 residues. This entry comes from a study of molecular identifiers for immune sequencing clone quantification. Study results and caveats: Spiked-in Jurkat TCR RNA corresponding to one cell was reported as detectable against about 1 million naive cells. Clonotypes topping 20 RNA copies carried over 98% of effector molecules but under 1% of naive ones.

The sample taken for sequencing was naive CD8+ T cells from blood, with Jurkat cell RNA spiked in. Subset here: FACS-sorted CD8+CD4-CCR7+CD45RA+ naive T cells. This chain joins TRBV7-2 and TRBJ2-7, with a possible D match to TRBD1 (6 bases). This receptor was identified in a human donor in good health. Some libraries in this study had Jurkat cell RNA spiked in. CDR3: CASSPDRNSYYEQYF. CDR3 coding DNA: TGTGCCAGCAGCCCCGACAGGAATTCATATTACGAGCAGTACTTC.